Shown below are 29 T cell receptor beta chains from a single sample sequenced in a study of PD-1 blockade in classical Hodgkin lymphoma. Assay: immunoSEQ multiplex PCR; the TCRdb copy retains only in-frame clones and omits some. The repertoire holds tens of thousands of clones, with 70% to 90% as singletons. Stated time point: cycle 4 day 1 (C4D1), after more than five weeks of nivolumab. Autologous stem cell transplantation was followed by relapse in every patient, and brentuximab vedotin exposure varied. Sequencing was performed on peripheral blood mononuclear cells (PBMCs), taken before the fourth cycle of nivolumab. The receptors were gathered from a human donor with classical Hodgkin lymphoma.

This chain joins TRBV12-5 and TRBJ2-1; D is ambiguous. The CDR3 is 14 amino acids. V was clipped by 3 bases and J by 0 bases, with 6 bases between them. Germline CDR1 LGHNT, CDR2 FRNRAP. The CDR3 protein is CASGFGISYNEQFF. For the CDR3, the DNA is TGTGCTAGTGGTTTTGGCATCTCCTACAATGAGCAGTTCTTC.

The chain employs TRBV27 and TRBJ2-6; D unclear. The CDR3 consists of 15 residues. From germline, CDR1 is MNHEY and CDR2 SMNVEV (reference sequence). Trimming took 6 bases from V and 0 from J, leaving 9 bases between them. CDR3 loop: CASRSPSSGANVLTF. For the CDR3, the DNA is TGTGCCAGCAGGAGCCCAAGCTCTGGGGCCAACGTCCTGACTTTC.

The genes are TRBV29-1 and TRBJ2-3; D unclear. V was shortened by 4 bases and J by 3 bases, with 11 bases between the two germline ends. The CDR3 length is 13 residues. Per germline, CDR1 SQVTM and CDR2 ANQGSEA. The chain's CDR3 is CSVGYLGTDTQYF. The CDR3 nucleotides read TGCAGCGTTGGTTACTTGGGGACAGATACGCAGTATTTT.

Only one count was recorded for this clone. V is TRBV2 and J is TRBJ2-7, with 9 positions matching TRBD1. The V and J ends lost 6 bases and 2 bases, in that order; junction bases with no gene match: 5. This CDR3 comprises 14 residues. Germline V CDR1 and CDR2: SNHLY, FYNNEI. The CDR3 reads CASRPGQGTYEQYF. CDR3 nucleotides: TGTGCCAGCAGACCGGGACAGGGCACCTACGAGCAGTACTTC.

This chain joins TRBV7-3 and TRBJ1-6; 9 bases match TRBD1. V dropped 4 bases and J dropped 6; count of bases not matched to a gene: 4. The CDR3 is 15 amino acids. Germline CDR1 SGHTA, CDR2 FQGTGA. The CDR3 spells CASSSLGQGNSPLHF. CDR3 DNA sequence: TGTGCCAGCAGCTCACTGGGACAGGGTAATTCACCCCTCCACTTT.

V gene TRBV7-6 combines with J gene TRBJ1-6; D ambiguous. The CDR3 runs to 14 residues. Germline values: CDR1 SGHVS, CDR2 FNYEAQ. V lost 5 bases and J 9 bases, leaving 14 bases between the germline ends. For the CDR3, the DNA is TGTGCCAGCAGCCTAGAGGTAGCGGGTTCACCCCTCCACTTT. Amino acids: CASSLEVAGSPLHF.

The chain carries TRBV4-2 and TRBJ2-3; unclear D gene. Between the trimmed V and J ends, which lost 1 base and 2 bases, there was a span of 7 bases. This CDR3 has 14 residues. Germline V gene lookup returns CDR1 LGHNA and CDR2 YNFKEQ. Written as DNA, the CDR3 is TGTGCCAGCAGCCAAGGCCTAGACACAGATACGCAGTATTTT. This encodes CASSQGLDTDTQYF.

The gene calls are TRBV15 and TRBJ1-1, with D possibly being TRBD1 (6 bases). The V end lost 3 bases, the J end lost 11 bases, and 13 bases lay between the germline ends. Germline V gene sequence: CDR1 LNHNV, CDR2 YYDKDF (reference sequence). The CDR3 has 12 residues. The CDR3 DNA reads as TGTGCCACCAGCAGGGACACAGGGATGGCTTTCTTT. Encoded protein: CATSRDTGMAFF.

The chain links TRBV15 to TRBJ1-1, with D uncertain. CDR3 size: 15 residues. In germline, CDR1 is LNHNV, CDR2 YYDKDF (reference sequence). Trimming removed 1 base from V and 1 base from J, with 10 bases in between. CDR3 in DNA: TGTGCCACCAGCAGAGGGGGAAATGGGAACACTGAAGCTTTCTTT. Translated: CATSRGGNGNTEAFF.

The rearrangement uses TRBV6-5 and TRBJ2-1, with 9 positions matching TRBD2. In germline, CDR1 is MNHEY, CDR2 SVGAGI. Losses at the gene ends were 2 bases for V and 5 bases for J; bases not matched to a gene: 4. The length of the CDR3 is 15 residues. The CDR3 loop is CASSYTTSGNNEQFF. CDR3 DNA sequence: TGTGCCAGCAGTTACACGACTAGCGGCAACAATGAGCAGTTCTTC.

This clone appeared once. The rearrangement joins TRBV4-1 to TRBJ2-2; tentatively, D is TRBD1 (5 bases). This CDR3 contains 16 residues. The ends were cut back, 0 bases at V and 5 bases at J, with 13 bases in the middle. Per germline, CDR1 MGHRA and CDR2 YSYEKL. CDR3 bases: TGCGCCAGCAGCCAAGAAGGGCAGCCAGGGACCGGGGAGCTGTTTTTT. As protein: CASSQEGQPGTGELFF.

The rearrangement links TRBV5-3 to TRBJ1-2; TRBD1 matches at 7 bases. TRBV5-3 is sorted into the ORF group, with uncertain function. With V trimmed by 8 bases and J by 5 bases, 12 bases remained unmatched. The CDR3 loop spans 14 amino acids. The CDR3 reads CASSEGQEVYGYTF. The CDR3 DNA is TGTGCCAGCAGCGAAGGACAGGAGGTGTATGGCTACACCTTC.

The CDR3 DNA follows: TGCGCCAGCAGCCAAGATCAAGGGGGAATAGGGAACACTGAAGCTTTCTTT. Translation: CASSQDQGGIGNTEAFF. The chain couples TRBV4-1 to TRBJ1-1, with a weak D call TRBD1 (6 bases). Germline CDR1 MGHRA, CDR2 YSYEKL. The CDR3 sequence is 17 residues long. V dropped 0 bases and J dropped 1 base, with 15 bases sitting between them.

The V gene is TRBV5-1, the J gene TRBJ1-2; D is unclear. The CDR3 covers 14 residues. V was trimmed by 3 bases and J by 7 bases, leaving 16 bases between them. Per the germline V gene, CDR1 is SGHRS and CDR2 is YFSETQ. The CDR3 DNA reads TGCGCCAGCAGCTCAGCCGGACGTACCAGTGGCTACACCTTC. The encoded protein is CASSSAGRTSGYTF. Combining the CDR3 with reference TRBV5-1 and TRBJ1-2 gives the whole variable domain KAGVTQTPRYLIKTRGQQVTLSCSPISGHRSVSWYQQTPGQGLQFLFEYFSETQRNKGNFPGRFSGRQFSNSRSEMNVSTLELGDSALYLCASSSAGRTSGYTFGSGTRLTVV.

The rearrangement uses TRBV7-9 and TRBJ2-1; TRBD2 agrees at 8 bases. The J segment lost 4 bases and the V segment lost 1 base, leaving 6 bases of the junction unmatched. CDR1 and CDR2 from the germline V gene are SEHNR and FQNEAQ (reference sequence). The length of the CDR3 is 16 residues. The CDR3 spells CASSLGPGLDYNEQFF. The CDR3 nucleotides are TGTGCCAGCAGCTTAGGGCCGGGACTAGATTACAATGAGCAGTTCTTC.

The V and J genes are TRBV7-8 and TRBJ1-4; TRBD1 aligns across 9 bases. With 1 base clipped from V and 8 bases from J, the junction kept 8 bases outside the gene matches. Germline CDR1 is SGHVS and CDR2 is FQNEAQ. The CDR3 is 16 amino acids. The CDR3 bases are TGTGCCAGCAGCTTAGTACGAGGACAGGGGAAAGAAAAACTGTTTTTT. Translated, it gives CASSLVRGQGKEKLFF.

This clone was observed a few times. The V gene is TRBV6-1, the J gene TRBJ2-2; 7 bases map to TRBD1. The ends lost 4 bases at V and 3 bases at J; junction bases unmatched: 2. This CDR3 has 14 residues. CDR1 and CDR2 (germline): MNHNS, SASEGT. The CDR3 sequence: CASSVGGDTGELFF. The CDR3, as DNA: TGTGCCAGCAGTGTAGGGGGCGACACCGGGGAGCTGTTTTTT.

CDR3 sequence: CASSGGAGPSTGELFF. The CDR3 DNA reads TGTGCCAGCAGCGGCGGGGCTGGCCCTTCCACCGGGGAGCTGTTTTTT. The chain combines TRBV9 with TRBJ2-2, with TRBD2 as a possible D gene (6 bases). Germline V CDR1 and CDR2: SGDLS, YYNGEE. This CDR3 has 16 residues. V was pared by 3 bases and J by 4 bases, with 16 bases between. The full variable domain, completed using reference TRBV9 and TRBJ2-2, is DSGVTQTPKHLITATGQRVTLRCSPRSGDLSVYWYQQSLDQGLQFLIQYYNGEERAKGNILERFSAQQFPDLHSELNLSSLELGDSALYFCASSGGAGPSTGELFFGEGSRLTVL.

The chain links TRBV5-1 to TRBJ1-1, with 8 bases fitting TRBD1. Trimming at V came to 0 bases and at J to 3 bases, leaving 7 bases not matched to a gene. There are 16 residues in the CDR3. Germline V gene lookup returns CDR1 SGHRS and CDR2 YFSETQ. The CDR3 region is CASSLGPQGEYTEAFF. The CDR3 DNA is TGCGCCAGCAGCTTGGGGCCACAGGGGGAATACACTGAAGCTTTCTTT.

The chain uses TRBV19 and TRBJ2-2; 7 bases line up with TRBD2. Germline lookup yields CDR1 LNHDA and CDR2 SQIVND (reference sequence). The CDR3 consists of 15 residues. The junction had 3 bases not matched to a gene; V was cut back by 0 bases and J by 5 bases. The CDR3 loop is CASSIDLGGTGELFF. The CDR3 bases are TGTGCCAGTAGTATAGATCTGGGGGGGACCGGGGAGCTGTTTTTT.

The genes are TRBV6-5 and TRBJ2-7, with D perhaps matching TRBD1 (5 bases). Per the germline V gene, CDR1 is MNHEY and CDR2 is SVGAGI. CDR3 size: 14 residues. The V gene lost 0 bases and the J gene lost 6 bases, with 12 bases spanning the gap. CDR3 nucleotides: TGTGCCAGCAGTTACTCGAGAAGCAGGGTCGAGCAGTACTTC. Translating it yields CASSYSRSRVEQYF.

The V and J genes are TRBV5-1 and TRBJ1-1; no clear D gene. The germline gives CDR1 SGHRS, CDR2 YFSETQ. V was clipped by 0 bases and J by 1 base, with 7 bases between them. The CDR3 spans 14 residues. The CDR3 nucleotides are TGCGCCAGCAGCTTGGACAGTCCGAACACTGAAGCTTTCTTT. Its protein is CASSLDSPNTEAFF.

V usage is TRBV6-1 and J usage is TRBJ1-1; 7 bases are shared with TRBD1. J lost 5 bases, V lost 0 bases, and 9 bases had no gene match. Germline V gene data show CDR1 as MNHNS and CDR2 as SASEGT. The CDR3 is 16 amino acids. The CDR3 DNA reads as TGTGCCAGCAGTGAAGCGGCCGAGACAGGGAGGACTGAAGCTTTCTTT. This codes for CASSEAAETGRTEAFF.

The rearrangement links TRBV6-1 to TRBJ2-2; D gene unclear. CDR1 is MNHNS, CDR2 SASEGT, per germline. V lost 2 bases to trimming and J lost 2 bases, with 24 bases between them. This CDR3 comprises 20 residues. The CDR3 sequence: CASSEYLPGQVIGNTGELFF. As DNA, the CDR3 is TGTGCCAGCAGTGAATATTTACCCGGCCAGGTCATCGGTAACACCGGGGAGCTGTTTTTT.

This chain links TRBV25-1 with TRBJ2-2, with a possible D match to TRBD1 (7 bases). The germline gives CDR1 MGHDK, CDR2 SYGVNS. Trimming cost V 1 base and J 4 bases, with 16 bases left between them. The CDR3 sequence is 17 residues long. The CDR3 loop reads CASSEWGGGGVTGELFF. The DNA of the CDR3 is TGTGCCAGCAGTGAATGGGGTGGAGGGGGCGTCACCGGGGAGCTGTTTTTT.

CDR3 sequence (DNA): TGTGCCAGCAGCGTCGTCTCCTACAATGAGCAGTTCTTC. This translates into CASSVVSYNEQFF. The rearrangement joins TRBV9 to TRBJ2-1; no clear D gene. CDR1 SGDLS and CDR2 YYNGEE come from the germline V gene. Trimming took off 2 bases at V and 0 bases at J, with 3 bases between the two ends. The length of the CDR3 is 13 residues.

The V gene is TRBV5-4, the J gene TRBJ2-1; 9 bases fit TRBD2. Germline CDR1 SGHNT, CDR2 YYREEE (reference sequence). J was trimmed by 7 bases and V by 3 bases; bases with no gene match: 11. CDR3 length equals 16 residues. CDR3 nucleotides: TGTGCCAGCAGCTCAGGGCGGGAGGGGGTACAGAATGAGCAGTTCTTC. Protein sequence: CASSSGREGVQNEQFF.

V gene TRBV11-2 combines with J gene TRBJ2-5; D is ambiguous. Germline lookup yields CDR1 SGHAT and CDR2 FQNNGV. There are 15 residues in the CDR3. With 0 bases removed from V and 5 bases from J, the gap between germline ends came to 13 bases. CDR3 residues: CASSLEALVTETQYF. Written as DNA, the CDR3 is TGTGCCAGCAGCTTAGAGGCCCTAGTCACGGAGACCCAGTACTTC.

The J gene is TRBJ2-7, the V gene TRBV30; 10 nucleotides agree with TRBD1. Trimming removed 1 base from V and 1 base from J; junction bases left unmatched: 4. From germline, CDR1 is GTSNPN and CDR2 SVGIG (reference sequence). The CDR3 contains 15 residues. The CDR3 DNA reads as TGTGCCTGGAGTGCGGACAGGGGGATTTCCTACGAGCAGTACTTC. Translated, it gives CAWSADRGISYEQYF.